What follows are 7 T cell receptor beta chains derived from one specimen sequenced in a study of post-analysis software for immune sequencing data. cDNA libraries for TCR beta contained unique molecular identifiers. Each CDR3 protein gets one entry after TCRdb re-called the PCR reads with MiXCR. The sample contains 160,000 or so distinct CDR3 sequences, under 40% of which appear only once. The material was blood, obtained after autologous hematopoietic stem cell transplantation. Receptors originate from a girl aged 5 to 17 with multiple sclerosis.

This chain uses TRBV2 with TRBJ2-3; no firm D call. V lost 4 bases to trimming and J lost 1 base, with 12 bases between them. In germline, CDR1 is SNHLY, CDR2 FYNNEI. The CDR3 loop spans 15 amino acids. This CDR3 is CASSGGRSGTDTQYF. The CDR3 nucleotides read TGTGCCAGCAGTGGCGGACGATCGGGCACAGATACGCAGTATTTT.

J is TRBJ2-3 and V is TRBV24-1, with 11 bases fitting TRBD2. After removal of 2 bases from V and 3 bases from J, the junction contained 6 bases not matched to a gene. CDR1 and CDR2 from the germline V gene are KGHDR and SFDVKD. This CDR3 is 17 amino acids long. The CDR3 DNA follows: TGTGCCACCAGTGATTGGCGGACTAGCGGGTTTACAGATACGCAGTATTTT. Protein sequence: CATSDWRTSGFTDTQYF.

This chain uses TRBV13 with TRBJ2-7; TRBD1 matches 7 bases. Germline V gene data show CDR1 as PRHDT and CDR2 as FYEKMQ (reference sequence). The ends lost 5 bases at V and 2 bases at J; junction bases unmatched: 3. The CDR3 consists of 13 residues. The CDR3 here is CASSLQGAYEQYF. CDR3 DNA sequence: TGTGCCAGCAGCCTGCAGGGGGCCTACGAGCAGTACTTC.

This chain connects TRBV27 to TRBJ2-1; a possible D gene is TRBD1 (6 bases). CDR3 length: 13 residues. Germline V CDR1 and CDR2: MNHEY, SMNVEV (reference sequence). Trimming took 0 bases from V and 6 from J, leaving 6 bases between them. CDR3 in DNA: TGTGCCAGCAGTTTATCGGACAGCAATGAGCAGTTCTTC. Protein sequence: CASSLSDSNEQFF.

The chain links TRBV7-2 to TRBJ2-5; TRBD2 matches 10 bases. Germline assignment: CDR1 SGHTA and CDR2 FQGNSA. The CDR3 length is 14 residues. The V and J ends lost 5 bases and 2 bases, in that order; junction bases with no gene match: 2. The CDR3 spells CASSPGLAQETQYF. CDR3 in DNA: TGTGCCAGCAGCCCGGGACTAGCGCAAGAGACCCAGTACTTC.

The rearrangement uses TRBV28 and TRBJ2-1, with 11 bases fitting TRBD2. Germline values: CDR1 MDHEN, CDR2 SYDVKM. This CDR3 has 16 amino acids. V was clipped by 5 bases and J by 4 bases; unmatched bases: 7. CDR3: CASSGPGLAEYNEQFF. CDR3 bases: TGTGCCAGCAGTGGACCGGGACTAGCGGAATACAATGAGCAGTTCTTC.

This clonotype was seen once. The rearrangement links TRBV30 to TRBJ2-1; 10 nucleotides line up with TRBD2. J gave up 7 bases and V 2 bases, and 5 bases lay outside the gene matches. CDR1 GTSNPN and CDR2 SVGIG come from the germline V gene (reference sequence). This CDR3 comprises 14 residues. CDR3 sequence: CAWSTSGTTNEQFF. CDR3 in DNA: TGTGCCTGGAGTACTAGCGGGACCACAAATGAGCAGTTCTTC.